One sample yielded the 20 T cell receptor beta chains listed below, sequenced in a study of regulatory T cells in long-lasting Graves disease (dated by TCRdb to the early 2020s). The sample's time point label, in plain terms: newly diagnosed GD, antithyroid drugs for less than 3 months. RNA was extracted from PBMCs in TRIzol for both TCR sequencing and RNA sequencing. Receptors were amplified or captured by multiplex PCR. These reads were obtained on an Illumina HiSeq 4000. iRepertoire HTBI primers and Arm-PCR amplification of CDR3 regions were used to construct TCR beta libraries. The public sequencing data were trimmed at Q25 with fastp and processed into clonotypes with MiXCR by TCRdb, which kept only in-frame beta chains. Merged by CDR3 protein, the rows form single entries marked with the most common genes and DNA. The sample contains fewer than 500,000 distinct CDR3 sequences, 15% to 20% of them found a single time. 12% of the sample comes from the top ten.

The same data also contributed to another study, on T cells in Graves' hyperthyroidism and ophthalmopathy.

Sequences were derived from peripheral blood mononuclear cells (PBMCs), sampled at new diagnosis, from a patient treated with antithyroid drugs. These receptors were taken from a man aged 40-50 years with Graves disease. Donor details come from another sample of the same person, matched by shared clones.

This clonotype was recorded at least ten times. This chain joins TRBV28 and TRBJ2-6; D remains ambiguous. The CDR3 totals 13 residues. Deletions cut 3 bases from V and 4 bases from J, with 4 bases between. Germline V gene sequence: CDR1 MDHEN, CDR2 SYDVKM. This chain's CDR3 is CASSFRGANVLTF. The CDR3 DNA is TGTGCCAGCAGTTTTAGAGGGGCCAACGTCCTGACTTTC.

The chain combines TRBV24-1 with TRBJ2-1, with TRBD2 as a possible D gene (7 bases). Trimming shortened V by 5 bases and J by 2 bases, and 15 bases separated the two germline ends. The germline gives CDR1 KGHDR, CDR2 SFDVKD. This CDR3 contains 16 residues. The CDR3 DNA follows: TGTGCCACCAGTGCCGGGGGCGCGGGAGCCTACAATGAGCAGTTCTTC. Translated, it gives CATSAGGAGAYNEQFF.

This clonotype was seen many times. The J gene is TRBJ2-7, the V gene TRBV7-9, with 10 bases matching TRBD2. The CDR3 runs 14 residues. CDR1 and CDR2 from the germline V gene are SEHNR and FQNEAQ (reference sequence). Trimming at V came to 5 bases and at J to 5 bases, leaving 6 bases not matched to a gene. The CDR3 spells CASSPSGSSHEQYF. CDR3 nucleotides: TGTGCCAGCAGCCCTAGCGGGAGTAGCCACGAGCAGTACTTC.

This clonotype was counted at least ten times. J is TRBJ1-5 and V is TRBV30; possible D gene TRBD1, 5 bases. V lost 1 base and J 7 bases, leaving 11 bases between the germline ends. Germline assignment: CDR1 GTSNPN and CDR2 SVGIG (reference sequence). The CDR3 spans 13 residues. The CDR3 here is CAWSGLGQQPQHF. As DNA, the CDR3 is TGTGCCTGGAGTGGCCTGGGGCAACAGCCCCAGCATTTT. Filled out from reference TRBV30 and TRBJ1-5, the complete variable domain reads SQTIHQWPATLVQPVGSPLSLECTVEGTSNPNLYWYRQAAGRGLQLLFYSVGIGQISSEVPQNLSASRPQDRQFILSSKKLLLSDSGFYLCAWSGLGQQPQHFGDGTRLSIL.

There are many counts of this clonotype. J is TRBJ2-2 and V is TRBV20-1; no clear D. V lost 1 base to trimming and J lost 2 bases, with 5 bases between them. Germline CDR1 is DFQATT and CDR2 is SNEGSKA (reference sequence). CDR3 size: 13 residues. CDR3 sequence (DNA): TGCAGTGCTAGAGTATTAAACACCGGGGAGCTGTTTTTT. It is translated as CSARVLNTGELFF.

The J gene is TRBJ2-7, the V gene TRBV10-3; 10 bases are shared with TRBD1. The CDR3 loop spans 16 amino acids. Looked up from germline, CDR1 is ENHRY and CDR2 is SYGVKD. V dropped 5 bases and J dropped 6; count of bases not matched to a gene: 13. CDR3 region: CAISRQKGQGLVEQYF. The CDR3, as DNA: TGTGCCATCAGTAGACAAAAGGGACAGGGGCTCGTCGAGCAGTACTTC.

The chain couples TRBV20-1 to TRBJ1-5; 7 bases line up with TRBD1. CDR3 size: 15 residues. Germline V gene lookup returns CDR1 DFQATT and CDR2 SNEGSKA (reference sequence). The junction had 14 bases not matched to a gene; V was cut back by 4 bases and J by 8 bases. The CDR3 DNA reads TGCAGTGCTATGAGAGGACAGGCATATGGGGAGCCCCAGCATTTT. Translated: CSAMRGQAYGEPQHF.

The chain joins TRBV10-3 to TRBJ2-7, with D perhaps given as TRBD1 or TRBD2 (5 bases each). The CDR3 has 15 amino acids. The germline V gene has CDR1 ENHRY and CDR2 SYGVKD. V was clipped by 7 bases and J by 2 bases, with 18 bases between them. In DNA form, the CDR3 reads TGTGCCATCAACCGGGACCCCCAAGCTCCCTACGAGCAGTACTTC. It yields the protein CAINRDPQAPYEQYF.

This clonotype was seen a few times. The CDR3 here is CASSETGFGSYEQYF. The CDR3 nucleotides are TGTGCCAGCAGCGAGACAGGGTTTGGGTCCTACGAGCAGTACTTC. This chain links TRBV2 with TRBJ2-7; 7 nucleotides match TRBD1. The germline CDR1 and CDR2 sequences are SNHLY and FYNNEI. This CDR3 contains 15 residues. The ends lost 6 bases at V and 1 base at J; junction bases unmatched: 9.

This clonotype was detected many times. The chain recombines TRBV28 with TRBJ2-1; TRBD2 matches 12 bases. V lost 7 bases, J lost 4 bases, and 17 bases stayed unmatched. The CDR3 covers 19 residues. The germline gives CDR1 MDHEN, CDR2 SYDVKM. The CDR3 DNA follows: TGTGCCAGCATCACTGCCGGGACTGCTGGACTAGCGGGATACAATGAGCAGTTCTTC. Amino acid sequence: CASITAGTAGLAGYNEQFF.

The V gene is TRBV29-1, the J gene TRBJ2-1; 7 nucleotides agree with TRBD2. J was trimmed by 5 bases and V by 2 bases; bases with no gene match: 6. The CDR3 covers 14 residues. Germline V CDR1 and CDR2: SQVTM, ANQGSEA. The CDR3 reads CSVESLAVDNEQFF. CDR3 in DNA: TGCAGCGTTGAAAGTCTAGCGGTTGACAATGAGCAGTTCTTC.

Many counts were recorded for this clonotype. The chain recombines TRBV2 with TRBJ2-1; weak D call: TRBD2 (6 bases). Germline CDR1 reads SNHLY; CDR2 reads FYNNEI. CDR3 length equals 14 residues. Deletions cut 3 bases from V and 8 bases from J, with 14 bases between. DNA for the CDR3: TGTGCCAGCAGTGAGGCGGCGGGAAGGTATGAGCAGTTCTTC. Translated, it gives CASSEAAGRYEQFF. The full variable domain, in which reference TRBV2 and TRBJ2-1 provide the parts outside the CDR3, is EPEVTQTPSHQVTQMGQEVILRCVPISNHLYFYWYRQILGQKVEFLVSFYNNEISEKSEIFDDQFSVERPDGSNFTLKIRSTKLEDSAMYFCASSEAAGRYEQFFGPGTRLTVL.

The V gene is TRBV6-1, the J gene TRBJ1-5; 8 bases are a match to TRBD1. Germline V lookup: CDR1 MNHNS, CDR2 SASEGT. The CDR3 runs 15 residues. Unmatched junction bases numbered 6, after V lost 2 bases and J lost 6 bases. This CDR3 reads CASSEYRGLAQPQHF. CDR3 coding DNA: TGTGCCAGCAGTGAATACAGGGGGTTAGCTCAGCCCCAGCATTTT.

Worth noting for this clonotype: A much larger clone is a single base away; this may be a read error. The genes are TRBV3-1 and TRBJ2-3; TRBD2 agrees at 10 bases. V shed 1 base, J shed 0 bases, and the junction held 1 base outside the gene matches. Germline loops: CDR1 LGHDT, CDR2 YNNKEL (reference sequence). The CDR3 length is 16 residues. As DNA, the CDR3 is TGTGCCAGCAGCCAAGCGACTAGCGGGAGCACAGATACGCAGTATTTT. It is translated as CASSQATSGSTDTQYF.

This clonotype was picked up many times. The CDR3 sequence is CASSFGGNRDNEQFF. The CDR3 DNA sequence: TGTGCCAGCAGTTTTGGAGGGAACCGGGACAATGAGCAGTTCTTC. The chain employs TRBV28 and TRBJ2-1; TRBD2 might be the D (6 bases). This CDR3 contains 15 residues. The germline V and J ends were trimmed by 3 bases and 5 bases, with 14 bases remaining between them. Germline V gene lookup returns CDR1 MDHEN and CDR2 SYDVKM.

This clonotype came up many times. V is TRBV6-1 and J is TRBJ1-5; no definite D call. Trimming cost V 3 bases and J 2 bases, with 14 bases left between them. The germline V gene has CDR1 MNHNS and CDR2 SASEGT. This CDR3 is 16 amino acids long. The CDR3 is CASSENRHVGNQPQHF. CDR3 nucleotides: TGTGCCAGCAGTGAGAATCGACATGTTGGCAATCAGCCCCAGCATTTT.

The chain couples TRBV11-2 to TRBJ2-2; TRBD2 matches 15 bases. Germline V gene sequence: CDR1 SGHAT, CDR2 FQNNGV. Losses at the gene ends were 5 bases for V and 6 bases for J; bases not matched to a gene: 7. CDR3 length: 17 amino acids. The DNA of the CDR3 is TGTGCCAGCAGCCCCGGACTAGCGGGAGGGCCTGCCGGGGAGCTGTTTTTT. Translated, it gives CASSPGLAGGPAGELFF.

The sample holds many counts of this clonotype. V is TRBV7-9 and J is TRBJ2-2; the D gene is possibly TRBD2 (6 bases). V lost 1 base, J lost 4 bases, and 10 bases lay in between. This CDR3 has 15 residues. Germline lookup yields CDR1 SEHNR and CDR2 FQNEAQ (reference sequence). CDR3: CASSLVGRITGELFF. Here the CDR3 DNA reads TGTGCCAGCAGCTTAGTCGGGAGAATCACCGGGGAGCTGTTTTTT.

The chain combines TRBV9 with TRBJ2-2; no clear D gene. The V gene lost 0 bases and the J gene lost 3 bases, with 12 bases spanning the gap. The CDR3 sequence is 16 residues long. CDR1 is SGDLS and CDR2 is YYNGEE in the germline V gene. CDR3 nucleotide sequence: TGTGCCAGCAGCGTAGCTACGGGCCGCGACACCGGGGAGCTGTTTTTT. Amino acids: CASSVATGRDTGELFF.

This clonotype appeared many times. This chain joins TRBV12-5 and TRBJ2-7, with D perhaps matching TRBD2 (5 bases). The V end was cut by 0 bases, the J end by 1 base, with 13 bases between. The CDR3 is 16 amino acids. CDR1 is LGHNT, CDR2 FRNRAP, per germline. The CDR3 bases are TGTGCTAGTGGTTTGGTAAACCCTGCGGGTTCCTACGAGCAGTACTTC. Translation: CASGLVNPAGSYEQYF.